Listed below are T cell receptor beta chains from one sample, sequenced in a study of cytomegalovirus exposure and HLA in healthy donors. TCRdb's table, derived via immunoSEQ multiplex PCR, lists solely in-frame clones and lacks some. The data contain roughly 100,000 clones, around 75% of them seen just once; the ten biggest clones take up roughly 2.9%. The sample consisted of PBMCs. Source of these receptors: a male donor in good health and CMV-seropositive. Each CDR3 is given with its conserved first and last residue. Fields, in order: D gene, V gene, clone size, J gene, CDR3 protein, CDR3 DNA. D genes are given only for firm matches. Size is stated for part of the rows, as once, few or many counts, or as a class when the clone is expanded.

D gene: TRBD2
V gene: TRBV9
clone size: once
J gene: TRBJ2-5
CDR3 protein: CASSVGPGTSGGAGQETQYF
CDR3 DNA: TGTGCCAGCAGCGTAGGACCAGGGACTAGCGGGGGGGCGGGTCAAGAGACCCAGTACTTC

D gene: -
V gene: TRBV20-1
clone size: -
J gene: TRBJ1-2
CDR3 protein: CSASIGNGYTF
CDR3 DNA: TGCAGTGCTAGCATCGGGAATGGCTACACCTTC

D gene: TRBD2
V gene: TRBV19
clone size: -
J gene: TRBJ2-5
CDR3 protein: CASSYRSSGGQETQYF
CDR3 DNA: TGTGCCAGTAGTTATAGGTCTAGCGGGGGACAAGAGACCCAGTACTTC

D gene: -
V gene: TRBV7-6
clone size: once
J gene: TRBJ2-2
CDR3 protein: CASSHSWELFF
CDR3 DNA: TGTGCCAGCAGCCACAGCTGGGAGCTGTTTTTT

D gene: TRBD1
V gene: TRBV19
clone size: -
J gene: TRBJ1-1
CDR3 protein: CASNRQGSGEAFF
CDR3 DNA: TGTGCCAGTAACAGACAGGGGTCCGGTGAAGCTTTCTTT

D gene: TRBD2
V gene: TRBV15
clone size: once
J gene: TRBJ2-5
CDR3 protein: CATSGLAGVETQYF
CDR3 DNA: TGTGCCACCAGCGGACTAGCGGGAGTGGAGACCCAGTACTTC

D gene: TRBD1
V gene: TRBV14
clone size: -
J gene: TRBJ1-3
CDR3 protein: CASSLGTGAGNTIYF
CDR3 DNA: TGTGCCAGCAGCCTCGGGACAGGAGCTGGAAACACCATATATTTT

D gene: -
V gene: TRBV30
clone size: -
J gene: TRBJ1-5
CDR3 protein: CAWSVGADQPQHF
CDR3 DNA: TGTGCCTGGAGTGTGGGGGCAGATCAGCCCCAGCATTTT

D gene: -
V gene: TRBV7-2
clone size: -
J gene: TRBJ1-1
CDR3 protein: CASSLDRDTEAFF
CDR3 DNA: TGTGCCAGCAGCTTAGACAGGGACACTGAAGCTTTCTTT

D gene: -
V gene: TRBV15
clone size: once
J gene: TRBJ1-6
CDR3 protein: CATKTGRSSYNSPLHF
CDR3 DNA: TGTGCCACCAAGACAGGTAGAAGCTCCTATAATTCACCCCTCCACTTT

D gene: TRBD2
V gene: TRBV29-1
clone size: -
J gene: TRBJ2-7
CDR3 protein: CSVVAGGGYEQYF
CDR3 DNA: TGCAGCGTTGTAGCGGGAGGTGGGTACGAGCAGTACTTC

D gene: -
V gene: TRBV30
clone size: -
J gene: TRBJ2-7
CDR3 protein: CAWSVQAKARREQYF
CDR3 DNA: TGTGCCTGGAGTGTACAGGCGAAAGCCAGGCGCGAGCAGTACTTC

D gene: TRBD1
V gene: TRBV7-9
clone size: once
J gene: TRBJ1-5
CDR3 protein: CASSLAKGQGVNQPQHF
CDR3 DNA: TGTGCCAGCAGCTTAGCTAAGGGACAGGGTGTCAATCAGCCCCAGCATTTT

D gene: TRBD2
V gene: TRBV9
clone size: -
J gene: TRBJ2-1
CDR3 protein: CASSPGTSFEQFF
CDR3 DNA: TGTGCCAGCAGCCCAGGGACTAGCTTTGAGCAGTTCTTC

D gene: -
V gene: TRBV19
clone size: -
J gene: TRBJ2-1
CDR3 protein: CASTLTVTGLNNEQFF
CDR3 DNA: TGTGCCAGTACCCTCACGGTAACAGGTCTGAACAATGAGCAGTTCTTC

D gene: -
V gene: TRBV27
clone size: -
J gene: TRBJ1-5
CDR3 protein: CASSLAGAQPQHF
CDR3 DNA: TGTGCCAGCAGTTTAGCAGGGGCACAGCCCCAGCATTTT

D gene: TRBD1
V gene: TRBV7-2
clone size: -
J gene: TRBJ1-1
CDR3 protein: CASSPGTDNTEAFF
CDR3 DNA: TGTGCCAGCAGCCCCGGGACAGATAACACTGAAGCTTTCTTT

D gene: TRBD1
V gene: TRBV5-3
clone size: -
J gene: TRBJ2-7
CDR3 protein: CARSLAGVGQGAPSYEQYF
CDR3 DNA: TGTGCCAGAAGCTTGGCCGGGGTGGGACAGGGAGCCCCCTCCTACGAGCAGTACTTC

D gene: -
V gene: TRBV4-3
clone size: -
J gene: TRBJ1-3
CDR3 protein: CASSQTAYSGNTIYF
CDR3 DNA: TGCGCCAGCAGCCAAACAGCCTACTCTGGAAACACCATATATTTT

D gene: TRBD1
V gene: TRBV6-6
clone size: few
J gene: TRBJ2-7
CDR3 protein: CASNQFGQGDEQYF
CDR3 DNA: TGTGCCAGCAACCAGTTTGGACAGGGGGACGAGCAGTACTTC

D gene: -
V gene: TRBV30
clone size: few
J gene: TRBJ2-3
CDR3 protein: CAWSVSRIYFSTDTQYF
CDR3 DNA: TGTGCCTGGAGTGTTTCCAGGATTTATTTCTCCACAGATACGCAGTATTTT

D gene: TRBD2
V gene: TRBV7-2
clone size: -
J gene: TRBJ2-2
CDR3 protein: CASSLSGSRPGELFF
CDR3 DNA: TGTGCCAGCAGCCTTAGCGGGAGCCGGCCCGGGGAGCTGTTTTTT

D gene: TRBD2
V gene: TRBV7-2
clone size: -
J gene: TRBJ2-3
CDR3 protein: CASSLVAGGTDTQYF
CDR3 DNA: TGTGCCAGCAGCTTAGTAGCGGGGGGGACAGATACGCAGTATTTT

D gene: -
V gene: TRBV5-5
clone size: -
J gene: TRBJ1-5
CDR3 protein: CASSLFGTAPQHF
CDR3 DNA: TGTGCCAGCAGCTTGTTCGGTACAGCGCCCCAGCATTTT